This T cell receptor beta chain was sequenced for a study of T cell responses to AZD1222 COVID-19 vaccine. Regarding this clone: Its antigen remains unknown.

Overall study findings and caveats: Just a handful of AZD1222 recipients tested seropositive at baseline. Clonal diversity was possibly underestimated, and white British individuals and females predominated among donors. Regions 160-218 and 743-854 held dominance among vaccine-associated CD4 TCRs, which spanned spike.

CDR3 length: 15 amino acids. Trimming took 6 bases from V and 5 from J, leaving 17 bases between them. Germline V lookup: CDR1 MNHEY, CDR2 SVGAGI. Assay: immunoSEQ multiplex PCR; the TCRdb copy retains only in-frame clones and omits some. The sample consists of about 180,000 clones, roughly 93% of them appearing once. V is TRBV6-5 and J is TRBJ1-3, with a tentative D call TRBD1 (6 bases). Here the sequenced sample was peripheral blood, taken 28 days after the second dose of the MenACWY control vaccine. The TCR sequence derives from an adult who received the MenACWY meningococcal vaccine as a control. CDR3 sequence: CASRTEGDIRNTIYF. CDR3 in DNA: TGTGCCAGCAGGACGGAAGGGGACATAAGAAACACCATATATTTT.